This TCR beta chain was retrieved from a study of blood T cell repertoires in COVID-19. Study summary: COVID-19 samples collected from the United States, Italy and Spain covered acute and convalescent phases. The analysed material was cDNA or gDNA that came from T cells, B-cell-depleted T cells, or PBMCs.

Clinical history reported by participants formed the basis on which cohorts were assigned. Here immunoSEQ multiplex PCR was the method, and the copy in TCRdb shows in-frame clones only, minus some. The table has about 320,000 clones, approximately 90% seen once. This receptor was obtained from a woman younger than 45 who had recovered from COVID-19. Specimen: PBMCs or T cells enriched from blood (not recorded which).

The CDR3 bases are TGTGCCACCAGCAGAGATCGGCAGGGGGATCAGCCCCAGCATTTT. Protein: CATSRDRQGDQPQHF. This chain links TRBV15 with TRBJ1-5; 7 nucleotides agree with TRBD1. The germline CDR1 and CDR2 sequences are LNHNV and YYDKDF (reference sequence). The length of the CDR3 is 15 residues. With V trimmed by 0 bases and J by 5 bases, 4 bases remained unmatched.